The 11 T cell receptor beta chains given below trace back to one sample, sequenced in a study of metastatic and nonmetastatic thyroid tumors. Treatment of any kind had been given to no patient before thyroid surgery. TCRdb reanalyzed the PCR reads via MiXCR. The profile shows under 15,000 clones, 20% to 25% of them singletons. The sample taken for sequencing was adjacent normal tissue. Receptors originate from a female donor with papillary thyroid cancer or a benign thyroid nodule (not recorded which). Some clones in this sample may be carry-over from other donors' samples.

The V and J genes are TRBV6-1 and TRBJ1-6; no reliable D call. Looked up from germline, CDR1 is MNHNS and CDR2 is SASEGT. With 3 bases removed from V and 10 bases from J, the gap between germline ends came to 13 bases. This CDR3 has 14 residues. CDR3 sequence reads: CASSERITGSPLHF. CDR3 nucleotides: TGTGCCAGCAGTGAGCGTATCACGGGATCACCCCTCCACTTT.

About this clone: One junction end disagrees with the germline gene, perhaps due to a read error. Here the CDR3 DNA reads TGTGCCAGCGGCCCACGGAGGGGAGCCTCCTACGGGCAGTACTTC. Its protein is CASGPRRGASYGQYF. The chain links TRBV6-2 or TRBV6-3 to TRBJ2-7; D is possibly TRBD2 (6 bases). The CDR3 is made up of 15 amino acids. Per the germline V gene, CDR1 is MNHEY and CDR2 is SVGEGT.

In this sample, this clone turned up many times. The rearrangement uses TRBV5-6 and TRBJ2-1, with D tentatively TRBD1 (5 bases). Germline V CDR1 and CDR2: SGHDT, YYEEEE. The CDR3 consists of 13 residues. Trimming removed 0 bases at V and 7 bases at J, with 8 bases between. Written as DNA, the CDR3 is TGTGCCAGCAGCTTGGGACAGATTAATGAGCAGTTCTTC. This translates into CASSLGQINEQFF.

The genes are TRBV19 and TRBJ2-7; D gene uncertain. The germline V gene has CDR1 LNHDA and CDR2 SQIVND (reference sequence). This CDR3 has 12 amino acids. Trimming stripped 6 bases from V and 6 bases from J, with 12 bases between. The CDR3 DNA sequence: TGTGCCAGTAGGGACGGATGGAGCGAGCAGTACTTC. Translated: CASRDGWSEQYF.

This clone was counted ten times or more. This sequence joins TRBV20-1 and TRBJ1-5; D not certain. CDR3 length equals 14 residues. V was pared by 6 bases and J by 0 bases, with 12 bases between. Per the germline V gene, CDR1 is DFQATT and CDR2 is SNEGSKA (reference sequence). CDR3 in amino acids: CSASGPYSNQPQHF. The DNA of the CDR3 is TGCAGTGCGAGCGGACCCTATAGCAATCAGCCCCAGCATTTT.

On this clone: Mismatch with germline at one junction end may stem from a read error. The chain carries TRBV6-4 and TRBJ2-2; D possibly matches TRBD1 or TRBD2 (5 bases each). This CDR3 has 16 residues. Germline CDR1 is MRHNA and CDR2 is SNTAGT. CDR3 nucleotides: TGTGCCAGCAGCTCGTTTCCTCGGCCGGACACCGGGGAGCTGCTTTTT. Its translation: CASSSFPRPDTGELLF.

This clone was picked up many times. This may be a read error: a much more frequent sequence differs by one nucleotide. The chain has TRBV28 and TRBJ2-3, with D perhaps matching TRBD2 (5 bases). Germline assignment: CDR1 MDHEN and CDR2 SYDVKM. This CDR3 is 13 amino acids long. The CDR3 DNA sequence: TGTACCAGCTTCCGGGGAAGCACAGATACGCAGTATTTT. Translating gives CTSFRGSTDTQYF.

The genes are TRBV20-1 and TRBJ2-7; 11 positions match TRBD1. CDR1 and CDR2 (germline): DFQATT, SNEGSKA (reference sequence). The CDR3 totals 11 residues. The CDR3 bases are TGCAGAACAGGGACAGGGGGGCGACAGTACTTC. Amino acid sequence: CRTGTGGRQYF.

This clone was counted once. The chain has TRBV4-1 and TRBJ1-5, with 11 bases aligning to TRBD1. The CDR3 runs 19 residues. V was pared by 0 bases and J by 7 bases, with 14 bases of the junction left unmatched. Germline values: CDR1 MGHRA, CDR2 YSYEKL. The CDR3 DNA is TGCGCCAGCAGCCAAGATAAGGACAGGGGGCTTGGTGTCCTGCAGCCCCAGCATTTT. Translation gives CASSQDKDRGLGVLQPQHF.

This clone has a count of ten or more. This sequence joins TRBV7-2 and TRBJ2-5, with a weak D call TRBD1 (6 bases). Deletions cut 10 bases from V and 5 bases from J, with 23 bases between. Germline values: CDR1 SGHTA, CDR2 FQGNSA. CDR3 size: 15 residues. The CDR3 here is CATSTNQGFRETQYF. Here the CDR3 DNA reads TGTGCCACCTCGACCAATCAGGGGTTTCGGGAGACCCAGTACTTC.

This clone was counted ten times or more. The V call is TRBV6-6, the J call TRBJ2-3, with D possibly TRBD2 on 6 matching bases. V lost 8 bases to trimming and J lost 1 base, with 31 bases between them. Germline-derived CDR1 and CDR2 are MNHNY and SVGAGI (reference sequence). CDR3 length: 20 amino acids. CDR3: CASLTSVPRMGPGGTDTQYF. DNA of the CDR3: TGTGCCAGCCTCACATCGGTCCCACGGATGGGTCCGGGGGGCACAGATACGCAGTATTTT.